This T cell receptor beta chain was recorded in a study of a mutant IDH1 vaccine in newly diagnosed glioma. Overall study findings and caveats: The study observed vaccine-induced immune responses in more than 80% of patients.

Documented time point: week 35, safety follow-up. Vaccine doses each comprised 300 ug of mutant IDH1 20-mer peptide, with topical imiquimod. Comment on this clone: Its specificity is unknown.

In germline, CDR1 is MNHNS, CDR2 SASEGT. The trim removed 1 base at V and 5 bases at J, leaving 11 bases unmatched. The CDR3 runs 17 residues. This table comes from immunoSEQ multiplex PCR, and its TCRdb copy is limited to in-frame clones, with some not included. The sample contains tens of thousands of clones, less than 80% of which appear only once. The rearrangement joins TRBV6-1 to TRBJ2-7; 10 positions match TRBD2. Specimen: PBMCs, collected from a glioma patient whose treatment included an IDH1 peptide vaccine. The receptor comes from a man in his forties with glioma. The CDR3 sequence is CASSEDILAGRLNEQYF. DNA for the CDR3: TGTGCCAGCAGTGAAGACATACTAGCGGGGCGTCTGAACGAGCAGTACTTC.